These T cell receptor beta chains were read from a single sample in a study of neurological immune-mediated disorders. TCRdb reprocessed the 5' RACE reads via MiXCR and lists one record per CDR3 protein. The sample records more than 25,000 distinct CDR3 sequences, less than 20% being singletons. The specimen was CD4+ T cells from blood. Receptor source: a female donor with HTLV-1-associated myelopathy (HAM/TSP). Each CDR3 is given with its conserved first and last residue.

V: TRBV7-2
J: TRBJ2-1
CDR3: CASNLTAGGADEQFF

V: TRBV20-1
J: TRBJ2-3
CDR3: CSVTRQGFSGGQYF

V: TRBV3-1
J: TRBJ1-4
CDR3: CAISQSATNEKMFF

V: TRBV20-1
J: TRBJ2-1
CDR3: CSARTGLAGESYNEQFF

V: TRBV7-2
J: TRBJ1-1
CDR3: CASSIGQGAILNTEAFF

V: TRBV20-1
J: TRBJ2-1
CDR3: CSAGRQADEQFF

V: TRBV20-1
J: TRBJ2-3
CDR3: CSARGSLEDTGTQYF

V: TRBV5-1
J: TRBJ2-7
CDR3: CASSEGTFSYEQYF

V: TRBV5-1
J: TRBJ2-5
CDR3: CASSGETQYF

V: TRBV20-1
J: TRBJ1-2
CDR3: CSARGEDRAVGYGYTF

V: TRBV6-6
J: TRBJ1-5
CDR3: CASSYGEHQPQHF

V: TRBV5-4
J: TRBJ2-1
CDR3: CASSLGSQGVKDEQFF

V: TRBV28
J: TRBJ2-7
CDR3: CASRQGTYEQYF

V: TRBV7-3
J: TRBJ2-3
CDR3: CASSSGLAGNTDTQYF

V: TRBV11-3
J: TRBJ2-3
CDR3: CASSRPGQEVTDTQYF

V: TRBV6-5
J: TRBJ1-6
CDR3: CASQQGGSYNSPLHF

V: TRBV5-1
J: TRBJ2-7
CDR3: CASSLARSDGDEQYF

V: TRBV7-6
J: TRBJ1-5
CDR3: CASSLFQGQGRNQPQHF

V: TRBV5-1
J: TRBJ1-5
CDR3: CASSPGPRQPQHF

V: TRBV15
J: TRBJ1-6
CDR3: CATRLSDGSSYNSPLHF

V: TRBV20-1
J: TRBJ1-2
CDR3: CSAGRDRIISNYGYTF

V: TRBV20-1
J: TRBJ2-5
CDR3: CSVGKRATQYF

V: TRBV2
J: TRBJ1-2
CDR3: CASLDRAYGYTF

V: TRBV21-1
J: TRBJ2-5
CDR3: CASSKARGEETQYF

V: TRBV5-1
J: TRBJ2-1
CDR3: CASSLEYEQFF

V: TRBV10-2
J: TRBJ2-5
CDR3: CASSDTGTTLQETQYF

V: TRBV7-2
J: TRBJ2-2
CDR3: CASSLEPRGASGELFF

V: TRBV18
J: TRBJ1-5
CDR3: CASSPPGDPNQPQHF

V: TRBV20-1
J: TRBJ1-1
CDR3: CSARDPGQGEAFF

V: TRBV20-1
J: TRBJ2-7
CDR3: CSASFLAGDSSYEQYF

V: TRBV5-6
J: TRBJ2-5
CDR3: CSSSWGQATRGTQYF